The subject of this entry is one T cell receptor beta chain. The sample is drawn from a study of tumor-infiltrating lymphocytes in primary liver carcinoma. Overall study context: The tumors, T1-T3 N0M0 lesions, were roughly 4 to 10 cm across.

Alongside blood RNA obtained from unsorted whole blood, germline DNA was also extracted. A primer in the constant region served to generate TCR beta cDNA from around 500 ng of total RNA. Amplification in three nested multiplex PCR rounds with slightly modified ARM-PCR gave rise to TCR beta libraries. TCRdb processed the multiplex PCR reads anew with MiXCR; each CDR3 protein has one entry. This table holds around 170,000 distinct CDR3 sequences, over 45% found once. The sequence was obtained from a man aged 35 to 55 with primary liver carcinoma and hepatitis B virus infection. Sequencing was carried out using peripheral blood.

DNA of the CDR3: TGTGCCAGCAGCTTGATTCCGGGACAGGGTGGTGGCTACACCTTC. Its protein is CASSLIPGQGGGYTF. The rearrangement uses TRBV5-6 and TRBJ1-2, with TRBD1 matching 9 bases. Germline CDR1 SGHDT, CDR2 YYEEEE. This CDR3 is 15 amino acids long. The V and J ends lost 1 base and 7 bases, in that order; junction bases with no gene match: 8.